This T cell receptor (beta chain) was sequenced during a study of cytomegalovirus exposure and HLA in healthy donors. Whole-study results and caveats: Under in vitro conditions, a few CMV-associated chains were confirmed as specific for CMV antigens. TCR clusters originating in the first cohort tended to co-occur in the roughly 130 validation repertoires, according to a later analysis. Reportedly, diagnosis of cytomegalovirus status by the classifier showed high specificity and sensitivity. Some TCR beta chains (roughly 160 of them) were listed as cytomegalovirus-associated.

Libraries were prepared by immunoSEQ multiplex PCR; TCRdb keeps only in-frame clonotypes and omits some of them. The table has around 170,000 clones, less than 85% seen once; the top ten hold approximately 15%. Concerning this clone itself: The antigen remains undetermined.

Sequences were obtained from PBMCs. The receptor's source is a man younger than 30 in good health and CMV-seropositive.

CDR3 sequence: CASSPQGARVEKLFF. The DNA of the CDR3 is TGTGCCAGCAGCCCCCAGGGGGCGCGAGTTGAAAAACTGTTTTTT. The chain couples TRBV7-2 to TRBJ1-4; 8 bases are shared with TRBD1. CDR3 length: 15 amino acids. Trimming removed 5 bases from V and 7 bases from J; junction bases left unmatched: 9. Germline CDR1 and CDR2: SGHTA and FQGNSA.